Listed below are T cell receptor beta chains from one sample, sequenced in a study of cytomegalovirus exposure and HLA in healthy donors. Profiled with immunoSEQ multiplex PCR; TCRdb holds only in-frame clones, not every one. This repertoire includes roughly 110,000 clones. Sequences were obtained from PBMCs. The receptors derive from a man aged 40-50 years in good health and CMV-seropositive. Each CDR3 is given without its conserved first and last residue. A D gene is named only where the DNA matches it firmly.

TRBV15	TRBJ2-3	TRBD1	ATSRDRGPTDTQY
TRBV6-5	TRBJ1-5	TRBD1	ASSYGQGGPQH
TRBV28	TRBJ2-7	TRBD2	ASSPRVSGRYEQY
TRBV2	TRBJ2-1	NA	ASLSHSTGEQF
TRBV15	TRBJ1-2	NA	ATSRESSAGYGYT
TRBV4-3	TRBJ1-1	NA	ASSSSAGTEAF
TRBV28	TRBJ2-7	TRBD1	ASTTGGNSYEQY
TRBV11-3	TRBJ2-7	TRBD2	ASSSGLAGGYEQY
TRBV6-6	TRBJ2-3	NA	ASSYSGGKKTQY
TRBV7-2	TRBJ1-5	NA	ASSLVQGPQPQH
TRBV28	TRBJ2-1	NA	ASSFPFGSWNEQF
TRBV11-2	TRBJ2-3	TRBD2	ASSRTSGRVSDTQY
TRBV19	TRBJ1-5	TRBD1	ASSIGRGTGKTQPQH
TRBV9	TRBJ2-6	NA	ASSVAGQGANVLT
TRBV10-3	TRBJ2-7	NA	AISSPKGDSYEQY
TRBV27	TRBJ1-1	NA	ASSRRPSGGEAF
TRBV7-2	TRBJ1-5	TRBD1	ASSLDGADRQPQH